This entry features one T cell receptor beta chain sequence. The antigen it binds to is not known. No much larger clonotype is one base removed from it; base qualities were not supplied. The data are from a study of T cell responses to AZD1222 COVID-19 vaccine (dated by TCRdb to the early 2020s). Background for the entire study: AZD1222 recipients whose second dose came at about 4 weeks and those whose second dose came at about 12 weeks were combined into one group, since spike-specific TCR depth and breadth did not differ between the two schedules. Enrollment into the trials was organized by age into subgroups of 18-55, 56-69 and 70-plus years, and those subgroups contained approximately 150, 30 and 60 TCR-sequenced participants, respectively. TCR sequencing was performed for approximately 240 trial participants, of whom around 200 were given two doses of AZD1222 and around 25 were given two doses of MenACWY control vaccine.

Broader findings and caveats from the paper: Spike-specific TCR breadth and depth rose significantly after two AZD1222 doses compared with day 0 and with MenACWY recipients. Reportedly, close to half of the unique spike-specific TCRs recognized epitopes lying outside the regions that are mutated in the B.1.351 and B.1.1.7 variants. Because no day 14 peak-response samples were available, the repertoires could be characterized only after the peak T cell response. The vaccine-associated CD4 TCRs covered the entire spike protein, and the dominant responses fell in regions 160-218 and 743-854. In the small 56-69-year group, the increase in depth fell short of significance, most likely because of low power. Participants were mostly white British and included more females than males, and it was suggested by the authors that clonal diversity may have been underestimated. Conclusions about previously exposed vaccinees were limited because only a handful of AZD1222 recipients were SARS-CoV-2 seropositive at baseline.

The CDR3 regions of human TCRbeta chains were analyzed by immunosequencing. Per the original workflow: Repertoire TCRs were matched against a reference library of SARS-CoV-2-specific TCRs generated with the MIRA antigen-specificity platform. Breadth meant the fraction of unique TCRs that were SARS-CoV-2-associated, whereas depth meant the fraction of total T cells that were SARS-CoV-2-associated. Using the MIRA data, each spike-specific TCR was mapped to the spike region that the TCR reacts to and placed in a CD4 or CD8 class. Log10-transformed breadth and depth values were compared by one-way ANOVA with Sidak's multiple comparisons tests. TCRdb took over this immuneACCESS table, retaining in-frame rearrangements with V and J assigned. Such tables are incomplete; in checked studies, under half of the missing clones stem from an unresolved V gene, and the remainder is unexplained. That table is the source of V, J and clone size, and D and trimming were worked out from the DNA. The sample profile shows roughly 55,000 clones; around 89% of them were found once. The ten largest clones take up 2% of the sample.

In light of the paper, this sample's time point label describes: baseline before first vaccination. Samples from vaccinated people were obtained from the UK trials COV001 and COV002, which included a single-blind randomized controlled phase 2/3 trial of AZD1222 (ChAdOx1 nCoV-19) in healthy adults. For TCRbeta chain sequencing, PBMC samples were collected from trial participants at day 0 and at day 28 after the second dose. Source: peripheral blood, taken on day 0 of AZD1222 vaccination. The TCR sequence derives from an adult in good health.

The nucleotides are TGCAGTGCAAGGAAGGACAATGAGCAGTTCTTC. Translated, this gives CSARKDNEQFF. The chain is encoded by TRBV20-1 joined to TRBJ2-1; there is no confident call for the D gene. CDR3 length: 11 amino acids, cysteine to phenylalanine. Solely the CDR3 DNA is kept, with 33 bases framed from the first base. Reading the germline V gene (reference sequence) gives CDR1 DFQATT and CDR2 SNEGSKA. The V end loses 6 bases and the J end loses 5 bases, and a stretch of 8 bases separates them.